What follows are 6 T cell receptor beta chains derived from one specimen sequenced in a study of long-term antiretroviral therapy in people with HIV. They ran version v3.0 of the immunoSEQ assay at survey level. Produced via immunoSEQ multiplex PCR; TCRdb's table is partial and in-frame only. Of tens of thousands of clones detected, approximately 80% appear once; the ten largest clones hold around 4%. The starting material was unsorted PBMCs, obtained 5.9 years after starting antiretroviral therapy. These receptors were collected from a man aged 25 to 40 with HIV.

The chain employs TRBV27 and TRBJ1-5, with D possibly being TRBD1 (5 bases). Germline CDR1 MNHEY, CDR2 SMNVEV (reference sequence). V was shortened by 2 bases and J by 0 bases, with 8 bases between the two germline ends. CDR3 length equals 15 residues. CDR3 nucleotides: TGTGCCAGCAGTTTAGTCGGGACTAGCAATCAGCCCCAGCATTTT. Translating gives CASSLVGTSNQPQHF.

The gene calls are TRBV7-8 and TRBJ2-3; 9 bases are shared with TRBD2. Germline trimming cut 2 bases from V and 2 bases from J; bases unmatched to any gene: 20. This CDR3 is built from 21 residues. The germline V gene has CDR1 SGHVS and CDR2 FQNEAQ. CDR3 sequence: CASSLLRGSGRTLDLTDTQYF. Here the CDR3 DNA reads TGTGCCAGCAGCTTACTTCGAGGGAGCGGGAGGACCTTAGACCTCACAGATACGCAGTATTTT. Based on the CDR3 plus reference TRBV7-8 and TRBJ2-3, the full variable domain is GAGVSQSPRYKVAKRGQDVALRCDPISGHVSLFWYQQALGQGPEFLTYFQNEAQLDKSGLPSDRFFAERPEGSVSTLKIQRTQQEDSAVYLCASSLLRGSGRTLDLTDTQYFGPGTRLTVL.

The rearrangement links TRBV16 to TRBJ2-7; no reliable D call. The CDR3 is made up of 13 amino acids. Trimming pared 0 bases from V and 2 bases from J, leaving 5 bases between. CDR1 and CDR2 (germline): KGHSY, FQNENV. The CDR3, as DNA: TGTGCCAGCAGCCAATCTAGTGCCTACGAGCAGTACTTC. Protein sequence: CASSQSSAYEQYF.

The chain couples TRBV28 to TRBJ1-5; TRBD1 is a possible D gene (6 bases). With 5 bases removed from V and 3 bases from J, the gap between germline ends came to 14 bases. Germline V gene data show CDR1 as MDHEN and CDR2 as SYDVKM. The CDR3 has 15 amino acids. The CDR3 DNA reads TGTGCCAGCAGTCCTCGGGGGCCCATCAATCAGCCCCAGCATTTT. It codes for CASSPRGPINQPQHF.

The CDR3 is CSVARKVSYNEQFF. The CDR3, as DNA: TGCAGCGTTGCTAGAAAGGTATCCTACAATGAGCAGTTCTTC. This rearrangement joins TRBV29-1 to TRBJ2-1; D is uncertain. V was trimmed by 4 bases and J by 1 base, leaving 11 bases between them. The length of the CDR3 is 14 residues. Germline CDR1 and CDR2: SQVTM and ANQGSEA.

The DNA for the CDR3 is TGTGCCAGCAGTCCAAGGGGCATTGATTTGATACGGCGTTGCGCGAACACCGGGGAGCTGTTTTTT. Its translation is CASSPRGIDLIRRCANTGELFF. The gene calls are TRBV14 and TRBJ2-2; D perhaps matches TRBD1 (5 bases). Germline V gene data show CDR1 as SGHDN and CDR2 as FVKESK. V lost 6 bases to trimming and J lost 0 bases, with 32 bases between them. This CDR3 has 22 residues.